The clone carrying this TCR beta chain showed up many times. Its matching antigen is unknown. This sample is part of a study of glioma-infiltrating T cells. Study-wide points: Only very few CDR3 sequences appeared in both tissue and blood. Gliomas, especially low-grade, showed above-expected tissue-blood divergence; non-neoplastic patients showed below.

TCR alpha and beta CDR3 regions were amplified from RNA using iRepertoire nested multiplex PCR. One-step reverse transcription and amplification started from approximately 100-400 ng of tissue mRNA or PBMC total RNA. Each CDR3 protein is one row after TCRdb ran MiXCR on the multiplex PCR reads. Among about 4,900 distinct CDR3 sequences listed, more than 25% were seen once. The CDR3 runs to 15 residues. Germline V gene lookup returns CDR1 SGHRS and CDR2 YFSETQ. V gave up 3 bases and J gave up 0 bases, with 11 bases separating them. The source is a human donor with low-grade glioma or glioblastoma, undergoing nonglioma brain surgery, or in good health (not recorded which). The sequenced sample was glioma tissue, nonneoplastic brain tissue, or PBMCs (not recorded which). The genes are TRBV5-1 and TRBJ2-3; D is unresolved. The CDR3 sequence is CASSSWGSSTDTQYF. Here the CDR3 DNA reads TGCGCCAGCAGCTCTTGGGGTTCTAGCACAGATACGCAGTATTTT.